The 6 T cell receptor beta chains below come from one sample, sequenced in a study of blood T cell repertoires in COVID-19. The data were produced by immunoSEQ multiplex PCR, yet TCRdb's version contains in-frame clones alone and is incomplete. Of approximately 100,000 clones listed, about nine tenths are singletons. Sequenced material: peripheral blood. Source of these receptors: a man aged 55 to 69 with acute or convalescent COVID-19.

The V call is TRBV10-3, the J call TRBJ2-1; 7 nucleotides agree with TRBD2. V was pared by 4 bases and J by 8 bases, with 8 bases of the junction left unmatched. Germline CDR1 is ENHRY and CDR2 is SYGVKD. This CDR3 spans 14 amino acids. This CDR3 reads CAISVSLAQDEQFF. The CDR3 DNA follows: TGTGCCATCAGTGTATCACTAGCGCAGGATGAGCAGTTCTTC.

The DNA for the CDR3 is TGTGCCAGCAGCTTAGGCCCTCGAGGGGGCGGTGAGCAGTTCTTC. Translating it yields CASSLGPRGGGEQFF. This chain joins TRBV11-1 and TRBJ2-1; TRBD1 matches at 7 bases. After removal of 1 base from V and 9 bases from J, the junction contained 9 bases not matched to a gene. In germline, CDR1 is SGHAT, CDR2 FQDESV (reference sequence). The length of the CDR3 is 15 residues.

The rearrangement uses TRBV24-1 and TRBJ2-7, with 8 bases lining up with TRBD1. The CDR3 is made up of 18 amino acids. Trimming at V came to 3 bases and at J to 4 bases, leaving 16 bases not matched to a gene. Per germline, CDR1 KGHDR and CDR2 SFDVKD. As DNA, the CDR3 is TGTGCCACCAGTGATCCCCCGGGACAGGCCTACCCAACGTACGAGCAGTACGTC. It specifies CATSDPPGQAYPTYEQYV.

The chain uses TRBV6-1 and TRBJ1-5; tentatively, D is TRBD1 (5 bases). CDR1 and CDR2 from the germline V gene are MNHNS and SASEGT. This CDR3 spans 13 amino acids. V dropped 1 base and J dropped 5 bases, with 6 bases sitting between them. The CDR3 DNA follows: TGTGCCAGCAGTGAAGGGGGGGATCAGCCCCAGCATTTT. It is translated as CASSEGGDQPQHF.

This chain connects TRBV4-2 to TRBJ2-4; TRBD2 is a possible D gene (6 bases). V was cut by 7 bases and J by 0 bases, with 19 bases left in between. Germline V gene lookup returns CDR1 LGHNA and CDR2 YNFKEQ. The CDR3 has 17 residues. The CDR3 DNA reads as TGTGCCAGCACCCCGGGAGCGTCCTACCTAGCCAAAAACATTCAGTACTTC. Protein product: CASTPGASYLAKNIQYF.

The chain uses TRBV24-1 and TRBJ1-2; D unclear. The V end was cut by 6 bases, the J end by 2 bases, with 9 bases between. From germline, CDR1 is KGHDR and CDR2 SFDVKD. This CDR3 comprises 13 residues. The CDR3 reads CATSIGGNYGYTF. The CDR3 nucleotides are TGTGCCACCAGTATTGGAGGAAACTATGGCTACACCTTC.